These T cell receptor beta chains were read from a single sample in a study of blood T cell repertoires in COVID-19. The table came from immunoSEQ multiplex PCR; TCRdb's copy has only in-frame clones and leaves some out. This sample carries some 300,000 clones, 70% to 90% of them seen once, and the ten largest clones take around 0.9%. Sequencing was carried out using PBMCs or T cells enriched from blood (not recorded which). These TCRs come from a woman in her twenties or thirties who had recovered from COVID-19. Both conserved end residues are part of each CDR3. Fields, in order: D gene, V gene, J gene, clone size, CDR3 DNA, CDR3 protein. D genes are given only for firm matches. Rows give clone size only sometimes, using once, few, many, or a class for an expanded clone.

d_gene: TRBD2; v_gene: TRBV6-2/TRBV6-3; j_gene: TRBJ2-7; abundance: few; CDR3nt: TGTGCCAGCAGTTACGGGACTAGCGGGTACGAGCAGTACTTC; CDR3aa: CASSYGTSGYEQYF
d_gene: TRBD1; v_gene: TRBV18; j_gene: TRBJ1-6; abundance: NA; CDR3nt: TGTGCCAGCTCATCTCGCCCCGGACAGGGACTTAATTCACCCCTCCACTTT; CDR3aa: CASSSRPGQGLNSPLHF
d_gene: TRBD2; v_gene: TRBV7-2; j_gene: TRBJ2-3; abundance: NA; CDR3nt: TGTGCCAGCAGCTCCGAAGCGGGGGGGACGGACCTCGCAGATACGCAGTATTTT; CDR3aa: CASSSEAGGTDLADTQYF
d_gene: NA; v_gene: TRBV14; j_gene: TRBJ2-1; abundance: NA; CDR3nt: TGTGCCAGCAGCCTTCGACAGAACAATATCGATAATGAGCAGTTCTTC; CDR3aa: CASSLRQNNIDNEQFF
d_gene: NA; v_gene: TRBV27; j_gene: TRBJ2-3; abundance: NA; CDR3nt: TGTGCCAGCACCCCTACCCGAGGCCCCAGGGCTAGCACAGATACGCAGTATTTT; CDR3aa: CASTPTRGPRASTDTQYF
d_gene: NA; v_gene: TRBV9; j_gene: TRBJ2-2; abundance: NA; CDR3nt: TGTGCCAGCAGCCCCCCGAGGGGCAGGGGCGGAACCGGGGAGCTGTTTTTT; CDR3aa: CASSPPRGRGGTGELFF
d_gene: NA; v_gene: TRBV3-1/TRBV3-2; j_gene: TRBJ2-7; abundance: NA; CDR3nt: TGTGCCAGCAGCCCCCGGGAGAAATACGAGCAGTACTTC; CDR3aa: CASSPREKYEQYF
d_gene: NA; v_gene: TRBV12-3/TRBV12-4; j_gene: TRBJ2-1; abundance: NA; CDR3nt: TGTGCCAGCAGTGTCGAGCGCAGAAATGAGCAGTTCTTC; CDR3aa: CASSVERRNEQFF
d_gene: NA; v_gene: TRBV27; j_gene: TRBJ1-5; abundance: once; CDR3nt: TGTGCCAGCAGTTTGGGCGGGGCAGGGTCTAGGGCCCAGCATTTT; CDR3aa: CASSLGGAGSRAQHF
d_gene: TRBD1; v_gene: TRBV7-8; j_gene: TRBJ1-2; abundance: NA; CDR3nt: TGTGCCAGCAGCTTAGGGACAGGGGGATCTTATGGCTACACCTTC; CDR3aa: CASSLGTGGSYGYTF
d_gene: TRBD1; v_gene: TRBV5-1; j_gene: TRBJ2-6; abundance: NA; CDR3nt: TGCGCCAGCAGCCCCTTGGGCGGGACAGGGACCTCTGGGGCCAACGTCCTGACTTTC; CDR3aa: CASSPLGGTGTSGANVLTF
d_gene: TRBD1; v_gene: TRBV6-1; j_gene: TRBJ1-2; abundance: NA; CDR3nt: TGTGCCAGCAGTGAAGGAGGGGGCGCGTATTATGGCTACACCTTC; CDR3aa: CASSEGGGAYYGYTF
d_gene: TRBD1; v_gene: TRBV28; j_gene: TRBJ1-4; abundance: once; CDR3nt: TGTGCCAGCAGACCGGGACAGGGTCTTAGGACTAATGAAAAACTGTTTTTT; CDR3aa: CASRPGQGLRTNEKLFF
d_gene: TRBD1; v_gene: TRBV28; j_gene: TRBJ1-4; abundance: NA; CDR3nt: TGTGCCAGCAGTTTATTGACAGGGGAAGAAAAACTGTTTTTT; CDR3aa: CASSLLTGEEKLFF
d_gene: TRBD1; v_gene: TRBV7-9; j_gene: TRBJ1-1; abundance: NA; CDR3nt: TGTGCCAGCAGCCCACTGATCTCGGACAGGGGGAACACTGAAGCTTTCTTT; CDR3aa: CASSPLISDRGNTEAFF
d_gene: NA; v_gene: TRBV5-6; j_gene: TRBJ1-3; abundance: NA; CDR3nt: TGTGCCAGCAGCTGGGACACTGGAAACACCATATATTTT; CDR3aa: CASSWDTGNTIYF
d_gene: TRBD1; v_gene: TRBV14; j_gene: TRBJ2-1; abundance: NA; CDR3nt: TGTGCCAGCAGCCCCCCCGACAGGGGCTATTCCTACAATGAGCAGTTCTTC; CDR3aa: CASSPPDRGYSYNEQFF
d_gene: NA; v_gene: TRBV12-3/TRBV12-4; j_gene: TRBJ1-3; abundance: NA; CDR3nt: TGTGCCAGCCTCCGAAACACCATATATTTT; CDR3aa: CASLRNTIYF
d_gene: TRBD2; v_gene: TRBV27; j_gene: TRBJ2-2; abundance: NA; CDR3nt: TGTGCCAGCAGTTTAGGGGGAGCGGGGACCGGGGAGCTGTTTTTT; CDR3aa: CASSLGGAGTGELFF
d_gene: NA; v_gene: TRBV5-1; j_gene: TRBJ1-6; abundance: once; CDR3nt: TGCGCCAGCGGAGGGTCGGGTCCCAAGATTACCTATAATTCACCCCTCCACTTT; CDR3aa: CASGGSGPKITYNSPLHF
d_gene: NA; v_gene: TRBV2; j_gene: TRBJ2-1; abundance: NA; CDR3nt: TGTGCCAGCAGTGAAGCGCACAGATACAATGAGCAGTTCTTC; CDR3aa: CASSEAHRYNEQFF
d_gene: NA; v_gene: TRBV19; j_gene: TRBJ1-5; abundance: NA; CDR3nt: TGTGCCAGTAGCCCCGGGACTCCGGGAGATCAGCCCCAGCATTTT; CDR3aa: CASSPGTPGDQPQHF
d_gene: NA; v_gene: TRBV18; j_gene: TRBJ1-5; abundance: once; CDR3nt: TGTGCCAGCTCACCGGGACACATGGATCAGCCCCAGCATTTT; CDR3aa: CASSPGHMDQPQHF
d_gene: NA; v_gene: TRBV28; j_gene: TRBJ2-7; abundance: once; CDR3nt: TGTGCCAGCAGTTTCCACAGCACCGCGGGTGGCTACGAGCAGTACTTC; CDR3aa: CASSFHSTAGGYEQYF
d_gene: TRBD1; v_gene: TRBV28; j_gene: TRBJ1-1; abundance: NA; CDR3nt: TGTGCCAGCAGTTCCTCAACAGGGGAGATCACTGAAGCTTTCTTT; CDR3aa: CASSSSTGEITEAFF
d_gene: NA; v_gene: TRBV28; j_gene: TRBJ1-5; abundance: NA; CDR3nt: TGTGCCAGCAATCAGGGGCACAATCAGCCCCAGCATTTT; CDR3aa: CASNQGHNQPQHF
d_gene: TRBD2; v_gene: TRBV24-1; j_gene: TRBJ2-2; abundance: NA; CDR3nt: TGTGCCACCAGTCGGGGGGTGGTCGGGGAGCTGTTTTTT; CDR3aa: CATSRGVVGELFF
d_gene: TRBD2; v_gene: TRBV19; j_gene: TRBJ2-1; abundance: NA; CDR3nt: TGTGCCAGTAGTACGGGACTAGCCGGCGAGCAGTTCTTC; CDR3aa: CASSTGLAGEQFF
d_gene: NA; v_gene: TRBV4-3; j_gene: TRBJ1-1; abundance: NA; CDR3nt: TGCGCCAGCAGCCAAGTCAACACAGGGAACACTGAAGCTTTCTTT; CDR3aa: CASSQVNTGNTEAFF
d_gene: NA; v_gene: TRBV7-3; j_gene: TRBJ2-5; abundance: NA; CDR3nt: TGTGCCAGCAGCCCCCCGGGCGGGGAGACCCAGTACTTC; CDR3aa: CASSPPGGETQYF
d_gene: NA; v_gene: TRBV28; j_gene: TRBJ1-1; abundance: NA; CDR3nt: TGTGCCTCCAGTAGACTTCTGAACACTGAAGCTTTCTTT; CDR3aa: CASSRLLNTEAFF
d_gene: NA; v_gene: TRBV18; j_gene: TRBJ2-2; abundance: NA; CDR3nt: TGTGCCAGCTCACGTCGGGTCCCGAACACCGGGGAGCTGTTTTTT; CDR3aa: CASSRRVPNTGELFF
d_gene: TRBD2; v_gene: TRBV18; j_gene: TRBJ2-1; abundance: NA; CDR3nt: TGTGCCAGCTCCCCACTTCCCGGGGGGAAGCGGTTCTTC; CDR3aa: CASSPLPGGKRFF
d_gene: NA; v_gene: TRBV7-8; j_gene: TRBJ1-1; abundance: NA; CDR3nt: TGTGCCAGCAGCTTAGAAGTTTCAGGGTTCACTGAAGCTTTCTTT; CDR3aa: CASSLEVSGFTEAFF
d_gene: NA; v_gene: TRBV28; j_gene: TRBJ2-3; abundance: NA; CDR3nt: TGTGCCAGCAGCCTCAGGGAAACGCAGTATTTT; CDR3aa: CASSLRETQYF
d_gene: NA; v_gene: TRBV29-1; j_gene: TRBJ2-3; abundance: NA; CDR3nt: TGCAGCGCTCTACAGGGCACGGGTACGCAGTATTTT; CDR3aa: CSALQGTGTQYF
d_gene: TRBD2; v_gene: TRBV4-1; j_gene: TRBJ2-1; abundance: NA; CDR3nt: TGCGCCAGCAGCCAAGAACGGCGGGGGGGCCCTAATGAGCAGTTCTTC; CDR3aa: CASSQERRGGPNEQFF
d_gene: NA; v_gene: TRBV5-1; j_gene: TRBJ2-3; abundance: NA; CDR3nt: TGCGCCAGCAGCTTGCGGGGAGTTGGGACAGATACGCAGTATTTT; CDR3aa: CASSLRGVGTDTQYF
d_gene: TRBD2; v_gene: TRBV19; j_gene: TRBJ2-5; abundance: NA; CDR3nt: TGTGCCAGTAGCCGGACTAGCGGTTACCAAGAGACCCAGTACTTC; CDR3aa: CASSRTSGYQETQYF
d_gene: TRBD1; v_gene: TRBV7-9; j_gene: TRBJ1-2; abundance: NA; CDR3nt: TGTGCCAGCAGCTTAGAGGCAGGGGGAGTCTATGGCTACACCTTC; CDR3aa: CASSLEAGGVYGYTF
d_gene: NA; v_gene: TRBV18; j_gene: TRBJ1-5; abundance: NA; CDR3nt: TGTGCCAGCTCACCTCTTAAGGGGGAGTACCAGCATTTT; CDR3aa: CASSPLKGEYQHF
d_gene: TRBD1; v_gene: TRBV10-3; j_gene: TRBJ2-7; abundance: NA; CDR3nt: TGTGCCATCGGAGGCCGGGACAGGGGCCACGAGCAGTACTTC; CDR3aa: CAIGGRDRGHEQYF
d_gene: TRBD2; v_gene: TRBV10-1; j_gene: TRBJ2-1; abundance: NA; CDR3nt: TGCGCCAGCAGCACTAGCGGGAGTGGGGGGGTGAATGAGCAGTTCTTC; CDR3aa: CASSTSGSGGVNEQFF
d_gene: TRBD1; v_gene: TRBV6-5; j_gene: TRBJ1-5; abundance: NA; CDR3nt: TGTGCCAGCAGTCCGACAGGGGCTAGCAATCAGCCCCAGCATTTT; CDR3aa: CASSPTGASNQPQHF
d_gene: TRBD1; v_gene: TRBV7-8; j_gene: TRBJ2-7; abundance: NA; CDR3nt: TGTGCCAGCAGCGTACAGGGGCCCGAGCAGTACTTC; CDR3aa: CASSVQGPEQYF
d_gene: NA; v_gene: TRBV6-5; j_gene: TRBJ1-3; abundance: NA; CDR3nt: TGTGCCTGCGAATCTGAAGACTCTGGAAACACCATATATTTT; CDR3aa: CACESEDSGNTIYF
d_gene: TRBD1; v_gene: TRBV7-9; j_gene: TRBJ1-1; abundance: NA; CDR3nt: TGTGCCAGCAGCCCCGGACAGGAGTGGGCTGAAGCTTTCTTT; CDR3aa: CASSPGQEWAEAFF
d_gene: NA; v_gene: TRBV6-5; j_gene: TRBJ1-3; abundance: NA; CDR3nt: TGTGCCAGCAGTTACTATACAGAGCTCTCTGGAAACACCATATATTTT; CDR3aa: CASSYYTELSGNTIYF
d_gene: TRBD2; v_gene: TRBV18; j_gene: TRBJ2-7; abundance: NA; CDR3nt: TGTGCCAGCTCACCACGAACGACTAGCGTCTCCTACGAGCAGTACTTC; CDR3aa: CASSPRTTSVSYEQYF
d_gene: NA; v_gene: TRBV27; j_gene: TRBJ1-1; abundance: NA; CDR3nt: TGTGCCAGCAGTTTAGGAGTCAGTGCGAACACTGAAGCTTTCTTT; CDR3aa: CASSLGVSANTEAFF
d_gene: NA; v_gene: TRBV7-3; j_gene: TRBJ1-1; abundance: NA; CDR3nt: TGTGCCAGCAGTCTCAGGGGAAGGGGCACTGAAGCTTTCTTT; CDR3aa: CASSLRGRGTEAFF
d_gene: TRBD1; v_gene: TRBV9; j_gene: TRBJ2-3; abundance: NA; CDR3nt: TGTGCCAGCAGCACATGGGGACAGGACACAGATACGCAGTATTTT; CDR3aa: CASSTWGQDTDTQYF
d_gene: TRBD1; v_gene: TRBV15; j_gene: TRBJ1-3; abundance: NA; CDR3nt: TGTGCCACCAGCGATGGGACAGCAGCTTACTCTGGAAACACCATATATTTT; CDR3aa: CATSDGTAAYSGNTIYF
d_gene: NA; v_gene: TRBV27; j_gene: TRBJ2-7; abundance: NA; CDR3nt: TGTGCCAGCAGTTTATCCCGGGTCTACGAGCAGTACTTC; CDR3aa: CASSLSRVYEQYF
d_gene: NA; v_gene: TRBV2; j_gene: TRBJ1-1; abundance: NA; CDR3nt: TGTGCCAGCAGTGGGAGGACTGAAGCTTTCTTT; CDR3aa: CASSGRTEAFF
d_gene: TRBD1; v_gene: TRBV11-3; j_gene: TRBJ2-3; abundance: NA; CDR3nt: TGTGCCAGCAGCTTGGGACAGGGAAGGACCACAGATACGCAGTATTTT; CDR3aa: CASSLGQGRTTDTQYF
d_gene: NA; v_gene: TRBV28; j_gene: TRBJ1-1; abundance: few; CDR3nt: TGTGCCAGCAGCTGGCTGGCTGAAGCTTTCTTT; CDR3aa: CASSWLAEAFF
d_gene: NA; v_gene: TRBV27; j_gene: TRBJ1-2; abundance: NA; CDR3nt: TGTGCCAGCAGTTCCGCACCGGGGAGCTATGGCTACACCTTC; CDR3aa: CASSSAPGSYGYTF
d_gene: NA; v_gene: TRBV3-1/TRBV3-2; j_gene: TRBJ2-6; abundance: few; CDR3nt: TGTGCCAGCAGCCATCGAACAGGGATCGGGGCCAACGTCCTGACTTTC; CDR3aa: CASSHRTGIGANVLTF